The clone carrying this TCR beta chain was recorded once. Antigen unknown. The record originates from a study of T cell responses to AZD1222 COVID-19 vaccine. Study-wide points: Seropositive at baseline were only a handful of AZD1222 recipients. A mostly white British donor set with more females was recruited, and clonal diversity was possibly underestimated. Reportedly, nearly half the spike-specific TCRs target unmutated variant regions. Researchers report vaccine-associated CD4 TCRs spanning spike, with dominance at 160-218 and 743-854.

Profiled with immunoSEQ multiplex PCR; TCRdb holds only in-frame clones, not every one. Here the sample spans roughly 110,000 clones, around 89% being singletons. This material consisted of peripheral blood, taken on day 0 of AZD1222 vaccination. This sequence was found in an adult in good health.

In DNA, the CDR3 is TGTGCCAGCAGTCCGCGCGCGCTAAACACTGAAGCTTTCTTT. Protein sequence: CASSPRALNTEAFF. The chain employs TRBV28 and TRBJ1-1; D unclear. There are 14 residues in the CDR3. The ends were cut back, 5 bases at V and 2 bases at J, with 12 bases in the middle. Germline CDR1 is MDHEN and CDR2 is SYDVKM. The full variable domain, with the rest looked up from reference TRBV28 and TRBJ1-1, is DVKVTQSSRYLVKRTGEKVFLECVQDMDHENMFWYRQDPGLGLRLIYFSYDVKMKEKGDIPEGYSVSREKKERFSLILESASTNQTSMYLCASSPRALNTEAFFGQGTRLTVV.